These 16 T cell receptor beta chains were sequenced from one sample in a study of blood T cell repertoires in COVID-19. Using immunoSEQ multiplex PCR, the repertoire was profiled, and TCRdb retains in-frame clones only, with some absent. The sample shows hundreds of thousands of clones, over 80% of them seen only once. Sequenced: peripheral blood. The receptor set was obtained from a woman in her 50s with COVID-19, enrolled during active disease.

As DNA, the CDR3 is TGTGCCACCAGTGATACCAAGGGGGCCTACAATGAGCAGTTCTTC. Translation gives CATSDTKGAYNEQFF. V gene TRBV24-1 combines with J gene TRBJ2-1, with D perhaps TRBD1 (6 bases). This CDR3 has 15 residues. V lost 3 bases, J lost 2 bases, and 10 bases lay in between. In germline, CDR1 is KGHDR, CDR2 SFDVKD.

The CDR3 region is CASSQVLTGDHYGYTF. The CDR3 nucleotides are TGCGCCAGCAGCCAAGTATTGACAGGGGACCACTATGGCTACACCTTC. The rearrangement joins TRBV4-1 to TRBJ1-2, with 8 bases that match TRBD1. Per the germline V gene, CDR1 is MGHRA and CDR2 is YSYEKL. The trim removed 1 base at V and 3 bases at J, leaving 7 bases unmatched. The CDR3 has 16 amino acids.

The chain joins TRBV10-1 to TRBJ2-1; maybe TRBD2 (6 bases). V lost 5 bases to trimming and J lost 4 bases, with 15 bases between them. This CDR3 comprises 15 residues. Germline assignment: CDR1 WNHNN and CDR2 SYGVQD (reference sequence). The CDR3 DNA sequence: TGCGCCAGCAGTAATTCAGGAGGGTCTTACAATGAGCAGTTCTTC. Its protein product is CASSNSGGSYNEQFF.

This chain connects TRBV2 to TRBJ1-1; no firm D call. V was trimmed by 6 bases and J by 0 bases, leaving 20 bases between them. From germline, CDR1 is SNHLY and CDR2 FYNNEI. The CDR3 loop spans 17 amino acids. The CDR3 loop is CASSPEIPGLLNTEAFF. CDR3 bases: TGTGCCAGCAGCCCTGAGATACCCGGACTGTTGAACACTGAAGCTTTCTTT.

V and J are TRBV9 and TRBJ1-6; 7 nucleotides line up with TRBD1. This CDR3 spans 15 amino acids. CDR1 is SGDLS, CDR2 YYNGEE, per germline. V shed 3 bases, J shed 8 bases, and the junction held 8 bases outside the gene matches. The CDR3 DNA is TGTGCCAGCAGCGCCCGACAGGGAGATGATTCACCCCTCCACTTT. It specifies CASSARQGDDSPLHF. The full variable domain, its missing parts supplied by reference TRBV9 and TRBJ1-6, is DSGVTQTPKHLITATGQRVTLRCSPRSGDLSVYWYQQSLDQGLQFLIQYYNGEERAKGNILERFSAQQFPDLHSELNLSSLELGDSALYFCASSARQGDDSPLHFGNGTRLTVT.

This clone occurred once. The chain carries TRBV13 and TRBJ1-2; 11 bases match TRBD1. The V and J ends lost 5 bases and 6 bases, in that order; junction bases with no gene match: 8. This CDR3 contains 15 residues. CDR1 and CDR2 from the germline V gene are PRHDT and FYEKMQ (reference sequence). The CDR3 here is CASSDRTGGEDGYTF. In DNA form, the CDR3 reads TGTGCCAGCAGCGATCGGACAGGGGGCGAGGATGGCTACACCTTC.

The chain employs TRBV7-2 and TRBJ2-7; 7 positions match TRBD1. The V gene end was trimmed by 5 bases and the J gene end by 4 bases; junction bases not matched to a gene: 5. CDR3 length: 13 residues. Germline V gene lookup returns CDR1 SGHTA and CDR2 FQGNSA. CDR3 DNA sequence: TGTGCCAGCAGCCGAGGGGGCGGGTACGAGCAGTACTTC. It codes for CASSRGGGYEQYF.

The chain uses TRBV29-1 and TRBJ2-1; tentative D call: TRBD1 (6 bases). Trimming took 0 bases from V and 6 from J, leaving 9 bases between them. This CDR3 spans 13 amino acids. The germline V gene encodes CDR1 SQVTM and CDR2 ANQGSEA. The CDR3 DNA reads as TGCAGCGTTGAAGATCGCAGGGGCAATGAGCAGTTCTTC. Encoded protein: CSVEDRRGNEQFF.

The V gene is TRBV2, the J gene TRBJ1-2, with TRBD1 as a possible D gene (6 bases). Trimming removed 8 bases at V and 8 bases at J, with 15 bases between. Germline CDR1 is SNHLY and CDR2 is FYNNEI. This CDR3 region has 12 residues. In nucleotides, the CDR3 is TGTGCCAGCCATAAGGGGGAACGCGGCTACACCTTC. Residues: CASHKGERGYTF. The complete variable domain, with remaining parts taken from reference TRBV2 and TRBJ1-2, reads EPEVTQTPSHQVTQMGQEVILRCVPISNHLYFYWYRQILGQKVEFLVSFYNNEISEKSEIFDDQFSVERPDGSNFTLKIRSTKLEDSAMYFCASHKGERGYTFGSGTRLTVV.

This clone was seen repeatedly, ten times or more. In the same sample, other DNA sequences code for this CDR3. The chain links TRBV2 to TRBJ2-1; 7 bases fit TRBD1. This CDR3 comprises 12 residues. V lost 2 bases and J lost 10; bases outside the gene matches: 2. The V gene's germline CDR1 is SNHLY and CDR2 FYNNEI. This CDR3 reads CASSESRGEQFF. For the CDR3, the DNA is TGTGCCAGCAGTGAATCCAGGGGGGAGCAGTTCTTC.

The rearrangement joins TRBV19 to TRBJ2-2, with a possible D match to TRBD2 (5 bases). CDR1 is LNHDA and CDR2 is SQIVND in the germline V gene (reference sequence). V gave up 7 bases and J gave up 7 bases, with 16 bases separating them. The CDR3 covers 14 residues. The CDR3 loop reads CASTPDIGNGELFF. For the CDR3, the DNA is TGTGCCAGTACCCCCGATATCGGGAACGGGGAGCTGTTTTTT.

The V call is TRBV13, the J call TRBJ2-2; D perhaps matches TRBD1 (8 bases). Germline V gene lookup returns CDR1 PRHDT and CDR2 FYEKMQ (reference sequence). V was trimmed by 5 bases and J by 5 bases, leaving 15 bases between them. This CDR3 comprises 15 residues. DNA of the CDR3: TGTGCCAGCAGCCCCTTACAGGGGGGGACCGGGGAGCTGTTTTTT. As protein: CASSPLQGGTGELFF.

CDR3: CASSQDGTGYGYTF. In DNA, the CDR3 is TGCGCCAGCAGCCAAGATGGGACAGGCTATGGCTACACCTTC. This chain connects TRBV4-3 to TRBJ1-2, with 8 bases aligning to TRBD1. V lost 0 bases and J lost 4; bases outside the gene matches: 1. Germline V lookup: CDR1 LGHNA, CDR2 YSLEER. The CDR3 sequence is 14 residues long.

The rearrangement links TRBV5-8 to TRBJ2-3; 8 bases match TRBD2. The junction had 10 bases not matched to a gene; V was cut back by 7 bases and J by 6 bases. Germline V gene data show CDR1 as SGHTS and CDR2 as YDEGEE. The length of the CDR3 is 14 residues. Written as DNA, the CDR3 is TGTGCCAGCTGTGTGCGGGAGGCAGGGGATACGCAGTATTTT. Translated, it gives CASCVREAGDTQYF.

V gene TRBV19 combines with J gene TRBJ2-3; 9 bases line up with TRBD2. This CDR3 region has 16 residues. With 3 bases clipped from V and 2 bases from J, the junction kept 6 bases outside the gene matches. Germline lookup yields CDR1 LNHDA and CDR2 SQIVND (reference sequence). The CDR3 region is CASSIGREGNTDTQYF. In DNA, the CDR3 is TGTGCCAGTAGTATCGGGCGGGAGGGGAACACAGATACGCAGTATTTT.

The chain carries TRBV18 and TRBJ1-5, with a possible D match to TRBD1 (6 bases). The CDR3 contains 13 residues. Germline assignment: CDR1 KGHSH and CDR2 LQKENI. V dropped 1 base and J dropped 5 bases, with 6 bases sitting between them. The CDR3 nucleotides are TGTGCCAGCTCACCACAGGGGGATCAGCCCCAGCATTTT. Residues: CASSPQGDQPQHF. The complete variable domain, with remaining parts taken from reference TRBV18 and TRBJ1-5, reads NAGVMQNPRHLVRRRGQEARLRCSPMKGHSHVYWYRQLPEEGLKFMVYLQKENIIDESGMPKERFSAEFPKEGPSILRIQQVVRGDSAAYFCASSPQGDQPQHFGDGTRLSIL.